This T cell receptor (beta chain) was documented in a study of T cells expressing NK-cell markers. The study, taken as a whole, reports: Among a few donors, these clonotypes also ranked first in the CD3+CD56-NKG2C+ fraction.

In regard to this clonotype: What it binds is not known.

UMIs were included in TCR beta cDNA generated by 5'RACE template switching. TCRdb re-called the 5' RACE reads and catalogs CDR3 proteins one per entry, DNA excluded. This sample's table reports a few hundred thousand distinct CDR3 sequences. The sequenced sample consisted of blood T cells: a sorted CD56 or NKG2C T cell subset, CD4+ or CD8+ T cells, or bulk PBMC T cells (not recorded which). This receptor was taken from a man aged 18 to 29 in good health.

The CDR3 sequence: CASSLEGRRAFF. The rearrangement links TRBV5-1 to TRBJ1-1. CDR3 size: 12 residues. The germline V gene encodes CDR1 SGHRS and CDR2 YFSETQ.